The 13 T cell receptor beta chains presented below share a single source sample, sequenced in a study of blood T cell repertoires in COVID-19. This table comes from immunoSEQ multiplex PCR, and its TCRdb copy is limited to in-frame clones, with some not included. The sample has about 280,000 clones; 90% are singletons. Sequenced sample: PBMCs or T cells enriched from blood (not recorded which). These receptors were obtained from a woman aged 18-29 years with acute COVID-19.

The rearrangement uses TRBV5-1 and TRBJ1-4; the D gene is possibly TRBD1 (5 bases). This CDR3 has 16 amino acids. The germline V gene encodes CDR1 SGHRS and CDR2 YFSETQ. The germline V and J ends were trimmed by 4 bases and 0 bases, with 13 bases remaining between them. The CDR3 reads CASSAGRHATNEKLFF. CDR3 sequence (DNA): TGCGCCAGCAGCGCGGGACGGCATGCAACTAATGAAAAACTGTTTTTT.

V gene TRBV4-1 combines with J gene TRBJ1-1; D uncertain. Germline V gene sequence: CDR1 MGHRA, CDR2 YSYEKL. The CDR3 loop spans 15 amino acids. The V gene lost 0 bases and the J gene lost 0 bases, with 8 bases spanning the gap. The CDR3 nucleotides are TGCGCCAGCAGCCAAGATCTTCGGGTGAACACTGAAGCTTTCTTT. It is translated as CASSQDLRVNTEAFF.

The V gene is TRBV28, the J gene TRBJ2-7; tentatively, D is TRBD1 (5 bases). Trimming pared 5 bases from V and 0 bases from J, leaving 20 bases between. The CDR3 has 17 amino acids. The V gene's germline CDR1 is MDHEN and CDR2 SYDVKM. This CDR3 is CASSLRAAGHPSYEQYF. The CDR3 DNA is TGTGCCAGCAGTCTTCGCGCGGCAGGACACCCCTCCTACGAGCAGTACTTC.

On this clone itself: The same CDR3 can be traced to other DNA sequences in this sample. This chain joins TRBV5-6 and TRBJ1-1; D perhaps matches TRBD1 (5 bases). V was trimmed by 1 base and J by 4 bases, leaving 5 bases between them. There are 12 residues in the CDR3. CDR1 is SGHDT, CDR2 YYEEEE, per germline. The CDR3 sequence is CASSLRGTEAFF. CDR3 DNA: TGTGCCAGCAGCTTGAGGGGCACTGAAGCTTTCTTT.

The chain couples TRBV15 to TRBJ2-7; weak D call: TRBD1 (5 bases). Germline V gene data show CDR1 as LNHNV and CDR2 as YYDKDF (reference sequence). Between the trimmed V and J ends, which lost 5 bases and 6 bases, there was a span of 20 bases. This CDR3 contains 15 residues. The DNA of the CDR3 is TGTGCCACCAGCGAAGATTGGGCGCAGGGTGCCGAGCAGTACTTC. It encodes CATSEDWAQGAEQYF.

The chain links TRBV7-8 to TRBJ1-5; D perhaps matches TRBD1 (5 bases). Germline CDR1 and CDR2: SGHVS and FQNEAQ. CDR3 length equals 15 residues. The V end lost 1 base, the J end lost 7 bases, and 14 bases lay between the germline ends. CDR3 in DNA: TGTGCCAGCAGCTTAGGATCCGGCCGGGGGCAGCCCCAGCATTTT. It codes for CASSLGSGRGQPQHF. Combining the CDR3 with reference TRBV7-8 and TRBJ1-5 gives the whole variable domain GAGVSQSPRYKVAKRGQDVALRCDPISGHVSLFWYQQALGQGPEFLTYFQNEAQLDKSGLPSDRFFAERPEGSVSTLKIQRTQQEDSAVYLCASSLGSGRGQPQHFGDGTRLSIL.

This sequence joins TRBV19 and TRBJ2-1; 9 nucleotides line up with TRBD2. The CDR3 contains 13 residues. Germline V CDR1 and CDR2: LNHDA, SQIVND (reference sequence). The V gene end was trimmed by 5 bases and the J gene end by 12 bases; junction bases not matched to a gene: 8. CDR3 DNA: TGTGCCAGTAGTGTGCGGGAGGGCCTGGGGCAGTTCTTC. Its protein product is CASSVREGLGQFF.

Comment on this clone: A junction end diverges from the germline sequence, so it may reflect a read error. The V and J genes are TRBV29-1 and TRBJ2-2; D is unresolved. There are 13 residues in the CDR3. Germline V gives CDR1 SQVTM, CDR2 ANQGSEA. The CDR3 region has the DNA TGCAGCGTTGTTCCGGAGAACGCCGGGGAGCTGTTTTTT. It encodes CSVVPENAGELFF.

The chain has TRBV6-2 or TRBV6-3 and TRBJ1-2, with TRBD1 matching over 8 bases. The CDR3 sequence is 14 residues long. The V gene's germline CDR1 is MNHEY and CDR2 SVGEGT. V gave up 3 bases and J gave up 8 bases; unmatched junction bases: 8. Here the CDR3 reads CASSYGQGARGYTF. The CDR3 region has the DNA TGTGCCAGCAGTTATGGCCAGGGGGCGCGCGGCTACACCTTC.

The J gene is TRBJ1-2, the V gene TRBV19; D gene uncertain. Trimming stripped 0 bases from V and 4 bases from J, with 9 bases between. This CDR3 comprises 14 residues. CDR1 and CDR2 (germline): LNHDA, SQIVND (reference sequence). CDR3 protein: CASSIDRSGYGYTF. The CDR3 DNA sequence: TGTGCCAGTAGTATAGATCGCTCGGGCTATGGCTACACCTTC.

This chain connects TRBV18 to TRBJ2-1, with 11 bases aligning to TRBD2. V lost 3 bases, J lost 7 bases, and 8 bases stayed unmatched. The CDR3 covers 16 residues. Looked up from germline, CDR1 is KGHSH and CDR2 is LQKENI. This CDR3 is CASSPVTSGILNEQFF. Here the CDR3 DNA reads TGTGCCAGCTCACCTGTGACTAGCGGGATCTTAAATGAGCAGTTCTTC.

The J gene is TRBJ2-5, the V gene TRBV9; D is possibly TRBD2 (5 bases). Trimming took off 5 bases at V and 0 bases at J, with 17 bases between the two ends. This CDR3 has 16 amino acids. Germline V lookup: CDR1 SGDLS, CDR2 YYNGEE. The CDR3: CASSATPRADQETQYF. As DNA, the CDR3 is TGTGCCAGCAGTGCCACCCCCAGAGCGGACCAAGAGACCCAGTACTTC.

This chain links TRBV7-6 with TRBJ2-7, with a possible D match to TRBD1 (7 bases). Germline CDR1 is SGHVS and CDR2 is FNYEAQ. CDR3 length equals 14 residues. V was pared by 5 bases and J by 0 bases, with 11 bases between. The CDR3 region has the DNA TGTGCCAGCAGCCCAGGGGGGAACTCCTACGAGCAGTACTTC. As protein: CASSPGGNSYEQYF.